The clone carrying this T cell receptor beta chain has just a few counts. The entry originates in a study of beta chain features in type 1 diabetes. Expressed TCRB transcripts were sequenced because the entire RNA isolate underwent reverse transcription. Mean read depth for naive, central memory and regulatory T cell samples was roughly 4 million reads. Assay used: immunoSEQ multiplex PCR; TCRdb lists only in-frame clones, some missing. The profile covers over 700,000 clones, with 15% to 20% appearing a single time and about 0.02% taken by the ten largest. V shed 4 bases and J shed 5 bases, with 4 bases lying between them. The CDR3 sequence is 11 residues long. Germline values: CDR1 MNHEY, CDR2 SVGAGI.

The chain uses TRBV6-5 and TRBJ2-3; D remains unclear. The clonotype was recovered from a woman in her late teens or twenties in good health. The sample taken for sequencing was naive CD4+ T cells from blood. The CDR3 spells CASSFLDTQYF. The CDR3 DNA is TGTGCCAGCAGTTTCTTAGATACGCAGTATTTT.